This T cell receptor (beta chain) was found in a study of OX40 agonist ivuxolimab in advanced cancers. Method: immunoSEQ multiplex PCR; TCRdb's copy keeps in-frame clones and lacks some. The sample holds tens of thousands of clones; approximately 85% are singletons and the top ten take over 3%. This CDR3 has 13 amino acids. Germline V gives CDR1 MDHEN, CDR2 SYDVKM. The germline V and J ends were trimmed by 7 bases and 0 bases, with 7 bases remaining between them. Specimen: CD4+ or CD8+ T cells sorted from blood, collected in a trial of the OX40 agonist ivuxolimab. This TCR came from an adult with an advanced solid tumor such as melanoma, head and neck, liver or kidney cancer. The rearrangement links TRBV28 to TRBJ2-4; unclear D gene. The CDR3 DNA reads TGTGCCAGCAATACCTTAGCCAAAAACATTCAGTACTTC. This gives the protein CASNTLAKNIQYF.